Below, 11 T cell receptor beta chains from the same sample are listed, as sequenced in a study of T cell changes during pregnancy in multiple sclerosis. Profiled with immunoSEQ multiplex PCR; TCRdb holds only in-frame clones, not every one. The sample holds about 20,000 clones, 88% seen once. The sample consisted of CD8+ T cells from peripheral blood mononuclear cells, taken in the third trimester of pregnancy. The receptors were sampled from a female donor in good health, enrolled as a control in a pregnancy study.

This CDR3 is CASSYSTGGADTQYF. DNA of the CDR3: TGTGCCAGCAGTTACTCGACAGGGGGCGCAGATACGCAGTATTTT. The chain joins TRBV6-5 to TRBJ2-3; 10 bases are shared with TRBD1. V was pared by 0 bases and J by 4 bases, with 1 base of the junction left unmatched. Germline V gene data show CDR1 as MNHEY and CDR2 as SVGAGI. This CDR3 region has 15 residues.

In its sample, this clone was seen once. V is TRBV7-6 and J is TRBJ2-1, with TRBD2 matching over 11 bases. From germline, CDR1 is SGHVS and CDR2 FNYEAQ. The V segment lost 6 bases and the J segment 6 bases; nucleotides outside the gene matches: 7. This CDR3 has 15 residues. The DNA for the CDR3 is TGTGCCAGCAGGCTCTCACTAGCGGGGGTCAATGAGCAGTTCTTC. Protein sequence: CASRLSLAGVNEQFF. The full variable domain, completed using reference TRBV7-6 and TRBJ2-1, is GAGVSQSPRYKVTKRGQDVALRCDPISGHVSLYWYRQALGQGPEFLTYFNYEAQQDKSGLPNDRFSAERPEGSISTLTIQRTEQRDSAMYRCASRLSLAGVNEQFFGPGTRLTVL.

The chain combines TRBV5-6 with TRBJ2-3, with 7 bases identical to TRBD2. The CDR3 runs 17 residues. Per the germline V gene, CDR1 is SGHDT and CDR2 is YYEEEE. Trimming took 4 bases from V and 0 from J; bases not matched to a gene: 11. Here the CDR3 reads CASSLGGEETSTDTQYF. In nucleotides, the CDR3 is TGTGCCAGCAGCCTGGGGGGGGAAGAAACTAGCACAGATACGCAGTATTTT.

The CDR3 DNA sequence: TGTGCCACCAGCAGAGATCCCCTGAATGAGCAGTTCTTC. Residues: CATSRDPLNEQFF. V and J are TRBV15 and TRBJ2-1; D is ambiguous. V was trimmed by 0 bases and J by 7 bases, leaving 7 bases between them. CDR3 size: 13 residues. Germline V gives CDR1 LNHNV, CDR2 YYDKDF (reference sequence). Full variable domain (missing parts from reference TRBV15 and TRBJ2-1): DAMVIQNPRYQVTQFGKPVTLSCSQTLNHNVMYWYQQKSSQAPKLLFHYYDKDFNNEADTPDNFQSRRPNTSFCFLDIRSPGLGDTAMYLCATSRDPLNEQFFGPGTRLTVL.

This chain joins TRBV6-6 and TRBJ1-5; no clear D gene. V lost 0 bases to trimming and J lost 3 bases, with 6 bases between them. The CDR3 runs to 14 residues. CDR1 and CDR2 (germline): MNHNY, SVGAGI (reference sequence). This chain's CDR3 is CASSYSGNNQPQHF. In DNA, the CDR3 is TGTGCCAGCAGTTACTCCGGGAACAATCAGCCCCAGCATTTT.

The V gene is TRBV28, the J gene TRBJ2-7, with 12 nucleotides matching TRBD2. The CDR3 is 15 residues long. Germline values: CDR1 MDHEN, CDR2 SYDVKM. The junction had 2 bases not matched to a gene; V was cut back by 1 base and J by 4 bases. DNA of the CDR3: TGTGCCAGCAGTTTATTCCTAGCGGGAGGGTACGAGCAGTACTTC. Encoded protein: CASSLFLAGGYEQYF.

V usage is TRBV6-5 and J usage is TRBJ2-1, with TRBD2 identical over 11 bases. Losses at the gene ends were 6 bases for V and 9 bases for J; bases not matched to a gene: 7. This CDR3 spans 14 amino acids. Germline V gene sequence: CDR1 MNHEY, CDR2 SVGAGI. The CDR3 sequence is CASSFSGGAPEQFF. The CDR3 nucleotides read TGTGCCAGCAGCTTTAGCGGGGGGGCCCCTGAGCAGTTCTTC.

The chain carries TRBV15 and TRBJ2-2; the D is unclear. The V end was cut by 1 base, the J end by 5 bases, with 5 bases between. CDR1 is LNHNV and CDR2 is YYDKDF in the germline V gene (reference sequence). The CDR3 consists of 13 residues. The CDR3 reads CATSRVETGELFF. As DNA, the CDR3 is TGTGCCACCAGCAGAGTCGAGACCGGGGAGCTGTTTTTT.

The rearrangement links TRBV7-3 to TRBJ2-3, with TRBD2 matching over 8 bases. V lost 5 bases, J lost 2 bases, and 6 bases stayed unmatched. CDR1 and CDR2 (germline): SGHTA, FQGTGA. CDR3 length: 15 amino acids. The CDR3 region is CASSRVAGNTDTQYF. The CDR3 DNA reads as TGTGCCAGCAGCCGGGTAGCGGGGAACACAGATACGCAGTATTTT.

This clone was found a few times. This chain uses TRBV29-1 with TRBJ2-1; D is unclear. Between the trimmed V and J ends, which lost 2 bases and 9 bases, there was a span of 11 bases. From germline, CDR1 is SQVTM and CDR2 ANQGSEA. CDR3 size: 12 residues. CDR3 region: CSVELGDREQFF. The CDR3 DNA sequence: TGCAGCGTTGAACTGGGCGATCGTGAGCAGTTCTTC.

The chain carries TRBV25-1 and TRBJ1-1; D gene unclear. V lost 1 base and J 4 bases, leaving 10 bases between the germline ends. Germline V gene lookup returns CDR1 MGHDK and CDR2 SYGVNS. The CDR3 extends over 14 amino acids. The CDR3 nucleotides read TGTGCCAGCAGTGAATTGGTAGCCCCCACTGAAGCTTTCTTT. This sequence encodes CASSELVAPTEAFF.